A selection of T cell receptor beta chains follows, all from one sample in a study of T cell changes during pregnancy in multiple sclerosis. Profiling relied on immunoSEQ multiplex PCR, and the TCRdb table lists in-frame clones only, not all of them. The sample contains 40,000 to 45,000 clones, approximately 90% of which appear only once. The sequenced sample was CD8+ T cells from peripheral blood mononuclear cells, obtained in the third trimester of pregnancy. The receptors here all came from a female donor with multiple sclerosis, enrolled in a pregnancy study. The CDR3 runs from the conserved cysteine through the conserved F or W. The D gene is left open where the match is weak. Expanded clones get a size class; other rows say once, few or many, or leave the size out.

TRBV7-2	.	TRBD2	TRBJ2-2	TGTGCCAGCAGATCCGGGACTAGCACCGGGGAGCTGTTTTTT	CASRSGTSTGELFF
TRBV27	.	TRBD2	TRBJ2-7	TGTGCCAGCGGATATAGCGGGAGTCCCTACGAGCAGTACTTC	CASGYSGSPYEQYF
TRBV2	.	TRBD2	TRBJ2-5	TGTGCCAGCGAGGGCGGGAGGGAAGAGACCCAGTACTTC	CASEGGREETQYF
TRBV27	once	TRBD1	TRBJ2-7	TGTGCCAGCAGCGAGGACAGGGGGAGCAATTACGAGCAGTACTTC	CASSEDRGSNYEQYF
TRBV2	.	TRBD2	TRBJ2-7	TGTGCCAGTCAGCGGGGTTACGAGCAGTACTTC	CASQRGYEQYF
TRBV15	.	.	TRBJ1-1	TGTGCCACCAGCAGTTCATCCCCCGGAGGGATGAACACTGAAGCTTTCTTT	CATSSSSPGGMNTEAFF
TRBV30	.	.	TRBJ1-2	TGTGCCTGGAGTAAAGAGTATGGCTACACCTTC	CAWSKEYGYTF
TRBV6-6	.	TRBD2	TRBJ2-5	TGTGCCAGCAGTCCCGGGAGGGGACAAGAGACCCAGTACTTC	CASSPGRGQETQYF
TRBV7-8	.	.	TRBJ2-3	TGTGCCAGCAGCTTAGTGCGTTCCAGCACAGATACGCAGTATTTT	CASSLVRSSTDTQYF
TRBV28	.	TRBD1	TRBJ1-3	TGTGCCAGCAGTTTAGTAGTTGGGGGCGACAGGGGGCGCGGAAACACCATATATTTT	CASSLVVGGDRGRGNTIYF
TRBV11-2	.	.	TRBJ2-7	TGTGCCAGCAGCTTTGGAGCTAGCGCCACCTCCTACGAGCAGTACTTC	CASSFGASATSYEQYF
TRBV11-2	.	.	TRBJ2-7	TGTGCCAGCAGCGGACCGGGGACAAAGATCTACGAGCAGTACTTC	CASSGPGTKIYEQYF
TRBV11-2	.	.	TRBJ2-5	TGTGCCAGCAGCTCCCGCCGGGGATTCACCGCGGAAGAGACCCAGTACTTC	CASSSRRGFTAEETQYF
TRBV11-3	.	TRBD1	TRBJ1-1	TGTGCCAGCAGCCCATACAAACCGACAGGGGGTCAAGCTTTCTTT	CASSPYKPTGGQAFF
TRBV18	.	.	TRBJ2-2	TGTGCCAGCTCACCACCCGATGTGACAAAGCTGTTTTTT	CASSPPDVTKLFF
TRBV5-1	.	.	TRBJ2-2	TGCGCCAGCAGCTCTAAAACCCTGGGGCCGAACACCGGGGAGCTGTTTTTT	CASSSKTLGPNTGELFF
TRBV11-2	once	TRBD2	TRBJ2-2	TGTGCCAGCAGCACCTTGCTAGCGGGGGGCAGGACCGGGGAGCTGTTTTTT	CASSTLLAGGRTGELFF
TRBV13	.	TRBD2	TRBJ2-5	TGTGCCAGCAGCCTCACCTCCGGGACTAGGGAGACCCAGTACTTC	CASSLTSGTRETQYF
TRBV5-1	.	TRBD1	TRBJ1-1	TGCGCCAGCAGTCCAGGGGGCGAGACTGAAGCTTTCTTT	CASSPGGETEAFF
TRBV7-9	.	TRBD2	TRBJ2-3	TGTGCCAGCAGCTTAGCTGCATTAGCGGGCGTAACAGATACGCAGTATTTT	CASSLAALAGVTDTQYF
TRBV7-9	.	.	TRBJ2-2	TGTGCCAGCAGCTTAGGGGGGGACAGGAACACCGGGGAGCTGTTTTTT	CASSLGGDRNTGELFF
TRBV9	.	.	TRBJ2-5	TGTGCCAGCAGCGAAAGCGGGTTGTACCAAGAGACCCAGTACTTC	CASSESGLYQETQYF
TRBV6-5	.	TRBD1	TRBJ1-1	TGTGCCAGCAGTTCGGACAGGATGAACACTGAAGCTTTCTTT	CASSSDRMNTEAFF
TRBV14	.	.	TRBJ1-1	TGTGCCAGCAGCCAAGCGGGGGACTTGATCACTGAAGCTTTCTTT	CASSQAGDLITEAFF
TRBV1	.	.	TRBJ1-4	TGCACCAGCAGCCAGGCACAGGGGCCTGCAACTAATGAAAAACTGTTTTTT	CTSSQAQGPATNEKLFF
TRBV2	.	TRBD1	TRBJ2-7	TGTGCCACCCAGTACGACAGGGGTTCCTACGAGCAGTACTTC	CATQYDRGSYEQYF
TRBV5-6	.	.	TRBJ2-5	TGTGCCAGCAGCCCTGGACAAGGCCTGACCCAGTACTTC	CASSPGQGLTQYF
TRBV7-3	.	TRBD2	TRBJ2-5	TGTGCCAGCAGCCCGGGACTAGCGGGGCTCCAAGAGACCCAGTACTTC	CASSPGLAGLQETQYF
TRBV30	few	.	TRBJ1-1	TGTGCCTGGAGTGTCCCCGGGGGGACTGAAGCTTTCTTT	CAWSVPGGTEAFF
TRBV6-6	.	.	TRBJ1-2	TGTGCCAGCAGTTACTCGGGCGAAGCCTATGGCTACACCTTC	CASSYSGEAYGYTF
TRBV6-5	.	TRBD2	TRBJ2-1	TGTGCCAGCAGTTTAGCGGGGGGGCTTGATGAGCAGTTCTTC	CASSLAGGLDEQFF
TRBV10-3	.	TRBD1	TRBJ1-2	TGTGCCATCATGGAAGGGGACAGCTATGGCTACACCTTC	CAIMEGDSYGYTF
TRBV4-1	.	.	TRBJ1-4	TGCGCCAGCAGCCAAGCTACGGGTCCAGGGGAAAAACTGTTTTTT	CASSQATGPGEKLFF
TRBV10-3	.	.	TRBJ2-7	TGTGCCATCAGTGAAGGGGGAACGAGCGACGAGCAGTACTTC	CAISEGGTSDEQYF
TRBV9	.	.	TRBJ2-1	TGTGCCAGCAGTCACAACAGGGATAGCTCCTACAATGAGCAGTTCTTC	CASSHNRDSSYNEQFF
TRBV13	.	.	TRBJ1-1	TGTGCCAGCAGCTTAGCGATGAGGCAGGGTTTTTCCGGAGCTTTCTTT	CASSLAMRQGFSGAFF
TRBV5-1	.	.	TRBJ2-7	TGCGCCAGCGGGGCACTGTCGACCTACGAGCAGTACTTC	CASGALSTYEQYF
TRBV6-4	many	TRBD2	TRBJ2-3	TGTGCCAGCAGTGACTCTAGCGGGGCAGATACGCAGTATTTT	CASSDSSGADTQYF
TRBV5-5	.	TRBD1	TRBJ2-7	TGTGCCAGCAGCTTCGGGACAGCCTACGAGCAGTACTTC	CASSFGTAYEQYF
TRBV19	.	TRBD2	TRBJ2-1	TGTGCCAGTAGTGCTAGCGGGCGGGATGAGCAGTTCTTC	CASSASGRDEQFF
TRBV25-1	.	.	TRBJ1-2	TGTGCCAGCGGAGAAACACGGCCACATGGCTACACCTTC	CASGETRPHGYTF
TRBV28	.	.	TRBJ2-7	TGTGCCAGCAGTCCCCACCCCACCGCGAACTACGAGCAGTACTTC	CASSPHPTANYEQYF
TRBV28	.	.	TRBJ2-7	TGTGCCAGCAACCCAACAGCTTCCTACGAGCAGTACTTC	CASNPTASYEQYF
TRBV19	.	.	TRBJ1-6	TGTGCCAGTAAAGACAGAGACTATAATTCACCCCTCCACTTT	CASKDRDYNSPLHF
TRBV10-3	.	TRBD1	TRBJ1-5	TGTGCCATCAGTGAGTCACACAGGGGGCTGGCAAACAATCAGCCCCAGCATTTT	CAISESHRGLANNQPQHF
TRBV7-9	.	.	TRBJ2-3	TGTGCCAGCAGGGACGGGACTCCTCCAGATACGCAGTATTTT	CASRDGTPPDTQYF